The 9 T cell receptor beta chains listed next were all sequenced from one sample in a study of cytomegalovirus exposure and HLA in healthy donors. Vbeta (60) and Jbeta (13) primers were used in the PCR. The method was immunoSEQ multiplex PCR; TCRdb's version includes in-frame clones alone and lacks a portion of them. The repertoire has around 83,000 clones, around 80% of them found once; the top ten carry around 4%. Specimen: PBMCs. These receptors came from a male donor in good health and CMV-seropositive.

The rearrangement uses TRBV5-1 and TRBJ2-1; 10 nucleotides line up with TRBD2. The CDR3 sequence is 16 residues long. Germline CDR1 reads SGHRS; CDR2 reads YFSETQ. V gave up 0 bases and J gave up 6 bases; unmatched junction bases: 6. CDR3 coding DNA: TGCGCCAGCAGCTTGGCCCCTAGCGGGGGATTCAATGAGCAGTTCTTC. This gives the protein CASSLAPSGGFNEQFF.

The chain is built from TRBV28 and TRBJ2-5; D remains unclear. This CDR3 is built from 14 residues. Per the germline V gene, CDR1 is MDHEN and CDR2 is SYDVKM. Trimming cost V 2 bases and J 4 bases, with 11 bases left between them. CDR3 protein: CASSLVNSRETQYF. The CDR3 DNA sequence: TGTGCCAGCAGTTTAGTGAATAGTAGAGAGACCCAGTACTTC. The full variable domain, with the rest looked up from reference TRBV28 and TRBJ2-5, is DVKVTQSSRYLVKRTGEKVFLECVQDMDHENMFWYRQDPGLGLRLIYFSYDVKMKEKGDIPEGYSVSREKKERFSLILESASTNQTSMYLCASSLVNSRETQYFGPGTRLLVL.

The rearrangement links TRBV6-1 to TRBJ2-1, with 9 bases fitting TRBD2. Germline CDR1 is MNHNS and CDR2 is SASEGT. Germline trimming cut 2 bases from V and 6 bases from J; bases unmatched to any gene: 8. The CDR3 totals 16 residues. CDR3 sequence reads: CASSESRGGLGNEQFF. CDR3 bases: TGTGCCAGCAGTGAATCGCGGGGGGGGCTTGGCAATGAGCAGTTCTTC.

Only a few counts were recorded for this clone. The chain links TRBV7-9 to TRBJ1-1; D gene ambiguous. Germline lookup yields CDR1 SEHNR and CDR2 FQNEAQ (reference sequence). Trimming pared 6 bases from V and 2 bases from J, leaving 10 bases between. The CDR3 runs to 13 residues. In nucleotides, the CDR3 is TGTGCCAGCAGTTACAGCCTTAACACTGAAGCTTTCTTT. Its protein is CASSYSLNTEAFF.

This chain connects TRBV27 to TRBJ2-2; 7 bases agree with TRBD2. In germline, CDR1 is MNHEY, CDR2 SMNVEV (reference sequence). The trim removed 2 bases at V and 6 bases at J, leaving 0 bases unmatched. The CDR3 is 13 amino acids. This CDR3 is CASSLRGAGELFF. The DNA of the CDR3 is TGTGCCAGCAGTTTACGGGGGGCCGGGGAGCTGTTTTTT.

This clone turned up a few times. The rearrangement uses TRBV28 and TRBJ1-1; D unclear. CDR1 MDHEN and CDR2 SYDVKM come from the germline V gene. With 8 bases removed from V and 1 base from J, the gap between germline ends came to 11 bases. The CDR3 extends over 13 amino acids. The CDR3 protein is CASGETWNTEAFF. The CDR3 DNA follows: TGTGCCAGCGGGGAGACTTGGAACACTGAAGCTTTCTTT.

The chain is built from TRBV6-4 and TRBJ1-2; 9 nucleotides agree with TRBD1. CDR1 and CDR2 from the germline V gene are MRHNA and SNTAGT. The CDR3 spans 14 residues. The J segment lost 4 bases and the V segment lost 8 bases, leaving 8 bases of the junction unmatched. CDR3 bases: TGTGCCAGCGGTACAGGGGGCCGGGGCTATGGCTACACCTTC. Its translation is CASGTGGRGYGYTF.

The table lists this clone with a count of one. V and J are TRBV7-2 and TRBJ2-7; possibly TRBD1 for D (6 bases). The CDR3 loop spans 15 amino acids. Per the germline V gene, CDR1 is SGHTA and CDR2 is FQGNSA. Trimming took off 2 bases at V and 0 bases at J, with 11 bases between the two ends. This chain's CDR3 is CASSLRGTSSYEQYF. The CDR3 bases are TGTGCCAGCAGCTTAAGGGGGACGAGCTCCTACGAGCAGTACTTC. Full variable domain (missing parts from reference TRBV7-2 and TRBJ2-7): GAGVSQSPSNKVTEKGKDVELRCDPISGHTALYWYRQSLGQGLEFLIYFQGNSAPDKSGLPSDRFSAERTGGSVSTLTIQRTQQEDSAVYLCASSLRGTSSYEQYFGPGTRLTVT.

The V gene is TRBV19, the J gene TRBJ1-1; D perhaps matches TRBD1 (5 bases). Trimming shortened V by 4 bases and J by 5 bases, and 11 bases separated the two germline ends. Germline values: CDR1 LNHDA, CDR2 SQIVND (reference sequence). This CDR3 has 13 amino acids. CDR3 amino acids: CASSTGRGTEAFF. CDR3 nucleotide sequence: TGTGCCAGTAGTACAGGGCGAGGAACTGAAGCTTTCTTT.